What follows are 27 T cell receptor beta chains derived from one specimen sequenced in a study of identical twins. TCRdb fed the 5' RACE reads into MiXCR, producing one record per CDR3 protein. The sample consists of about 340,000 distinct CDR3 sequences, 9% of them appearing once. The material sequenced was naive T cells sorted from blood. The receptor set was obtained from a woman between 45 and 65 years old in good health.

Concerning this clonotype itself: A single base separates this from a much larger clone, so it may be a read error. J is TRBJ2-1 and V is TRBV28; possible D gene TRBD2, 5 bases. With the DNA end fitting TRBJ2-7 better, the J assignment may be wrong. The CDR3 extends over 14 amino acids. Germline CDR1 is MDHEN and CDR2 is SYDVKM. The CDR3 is CASSQPEGYNEQYF. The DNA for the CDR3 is TGTGCCAGCAGCCAACCTGAGGGCTACAATGAGCAGTACTTC.

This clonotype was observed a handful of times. The CDR3 loop is CATIRAGANEQFF. Written as DNA, the CDR3 is TGTGCCACCATCAGGGCGGGAGCCAATGAGCAGTTCTTC. The chain is built from TRBV10-3 and TRBJ2-1, with TRBD2 identical over 7 bases. The length of the CDR3 is 13 residues. V lost 10 bases, J lost 6 bases, and 9 bases stayed unmatched. From germline, CDR1 is ENHRY and CDR2 SYGVKD.

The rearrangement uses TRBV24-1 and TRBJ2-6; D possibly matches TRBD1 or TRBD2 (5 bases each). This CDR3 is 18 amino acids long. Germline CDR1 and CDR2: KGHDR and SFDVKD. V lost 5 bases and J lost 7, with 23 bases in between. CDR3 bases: TGTGCCACCAGTGGCGTCCGGGACGGTGGAGGTAGAGCCAACGTCCTGACTTTC. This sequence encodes CATSGVRDGGGRANVLTF.

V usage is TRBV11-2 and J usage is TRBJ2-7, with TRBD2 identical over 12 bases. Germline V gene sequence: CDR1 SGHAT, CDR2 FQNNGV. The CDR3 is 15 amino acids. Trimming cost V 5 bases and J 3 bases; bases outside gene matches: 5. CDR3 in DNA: TGTGCCAGCAGCCGACTAGCGGGGGCCCTCTACGAGCAGTACTTC. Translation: CASSRLAGALYEQYF.

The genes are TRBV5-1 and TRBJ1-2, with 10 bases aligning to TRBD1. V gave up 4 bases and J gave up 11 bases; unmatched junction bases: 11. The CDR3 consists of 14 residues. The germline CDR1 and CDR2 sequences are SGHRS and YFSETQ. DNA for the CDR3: TGCGCCAGCAGCCTACCAGGGACAGGGGAATGGTACACCTTC. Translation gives CASSLPGTGEWYTF.

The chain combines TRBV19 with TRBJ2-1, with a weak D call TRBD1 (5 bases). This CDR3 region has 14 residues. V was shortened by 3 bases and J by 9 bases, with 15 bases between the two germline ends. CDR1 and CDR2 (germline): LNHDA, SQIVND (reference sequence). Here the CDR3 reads CASSIRQKRGEQFF. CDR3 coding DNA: TGTGCCAGTAGTATTCGGCAGAAAAGGGGTGAGCAGTTCTTC.

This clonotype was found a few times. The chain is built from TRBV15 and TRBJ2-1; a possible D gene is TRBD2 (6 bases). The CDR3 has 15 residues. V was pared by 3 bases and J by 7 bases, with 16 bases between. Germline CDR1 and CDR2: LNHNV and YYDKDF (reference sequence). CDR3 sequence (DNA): TGTGCCACCAGCAGGAGCGGGCGAAGGTTTAATGAGCAGTTCTTC. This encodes CATSRSGRRFNEQFF.

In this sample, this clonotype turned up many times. CDR3 DNA sequence: TGTGCCAGCAGCCCAGGGGCGGCAGATACGCAGTATTTT. Translation: CASSPGAADTQYF. The gene calls are TRBV4-2 and TRBJ2-3; a possible D gene is TRBD1 (6 bases). The CDR3 has 13 amino acids. V lost 4 bases and J 4 bases, leaving 9 bases between the germline ends. Per germline, CDR1 LGHNA and CDR2 YNFKEQ.

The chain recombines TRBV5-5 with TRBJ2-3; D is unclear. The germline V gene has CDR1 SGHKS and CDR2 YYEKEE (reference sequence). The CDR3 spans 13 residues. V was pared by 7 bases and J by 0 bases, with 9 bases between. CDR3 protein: CASSDQSTDTQYF. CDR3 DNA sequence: TGTGCCAGCTCGGATCAAAGCACAGATACGCAGTATTTT.

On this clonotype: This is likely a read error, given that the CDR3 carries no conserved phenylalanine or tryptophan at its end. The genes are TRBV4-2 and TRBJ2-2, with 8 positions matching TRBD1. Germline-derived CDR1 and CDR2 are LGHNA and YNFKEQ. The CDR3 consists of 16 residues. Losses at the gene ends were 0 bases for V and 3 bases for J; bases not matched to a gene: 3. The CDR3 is CASSQDHRGDTGELFV. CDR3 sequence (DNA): TGTGCCAGCAGCCAAGATCACAGGGGGGACACCGGGGAGCTGTTTGTT.

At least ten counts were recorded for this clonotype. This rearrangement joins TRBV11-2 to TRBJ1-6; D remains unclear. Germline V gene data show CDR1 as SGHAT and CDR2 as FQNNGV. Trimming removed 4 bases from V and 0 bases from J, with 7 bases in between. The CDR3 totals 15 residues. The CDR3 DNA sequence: TGTGCCAGCAGCTCCCTCCGCTCCTATAATTCACCCCTCCACTTT. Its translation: CASSSLRSYNSPLHF.

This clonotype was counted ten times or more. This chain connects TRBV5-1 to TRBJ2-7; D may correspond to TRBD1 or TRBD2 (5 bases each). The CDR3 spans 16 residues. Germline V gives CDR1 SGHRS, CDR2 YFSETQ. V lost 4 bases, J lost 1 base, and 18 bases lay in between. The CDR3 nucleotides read TGCGCCAGCAGCCCGGGGCCCGGGACGGAATCCTACGAGCAGTACTTC. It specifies CASSPGPGTESYEQYF.

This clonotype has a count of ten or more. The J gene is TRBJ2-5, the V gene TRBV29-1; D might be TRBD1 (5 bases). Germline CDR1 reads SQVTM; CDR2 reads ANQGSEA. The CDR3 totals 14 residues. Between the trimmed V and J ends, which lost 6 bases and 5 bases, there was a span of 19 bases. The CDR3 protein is CSVTRVGQGETQYF. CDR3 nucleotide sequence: TGCAGCGTGACCCGGGTAGGACAAGGGGAGACCCAGTACTTC.

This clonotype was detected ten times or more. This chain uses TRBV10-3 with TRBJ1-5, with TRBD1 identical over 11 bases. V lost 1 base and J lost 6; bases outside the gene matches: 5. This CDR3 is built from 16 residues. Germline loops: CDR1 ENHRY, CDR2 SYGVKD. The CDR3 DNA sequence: TGTGCCATCAGTGAGTTTCCCGGGACAGGGGGTCAGCCCCAGCATTTT. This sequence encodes CAISEFPGTGGQPQHF.

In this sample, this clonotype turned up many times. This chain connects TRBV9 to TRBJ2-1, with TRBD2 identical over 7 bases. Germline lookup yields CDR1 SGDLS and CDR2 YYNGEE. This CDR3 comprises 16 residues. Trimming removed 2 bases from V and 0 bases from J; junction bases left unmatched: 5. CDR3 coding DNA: TGTGCCAGCAGCGTTGGCCTAGCGGTCTCCTACAATGAGCAGTTCTTC. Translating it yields CASSVGLAVSYNEQFF.

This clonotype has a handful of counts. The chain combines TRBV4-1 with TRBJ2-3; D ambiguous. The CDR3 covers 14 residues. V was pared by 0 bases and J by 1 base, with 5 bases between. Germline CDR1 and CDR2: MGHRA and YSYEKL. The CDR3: CASSQEYRTDTQYF. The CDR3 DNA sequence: TGCGCCAGCAGCCAAGAGTATCGCACAGATACGCAGTATTTT.

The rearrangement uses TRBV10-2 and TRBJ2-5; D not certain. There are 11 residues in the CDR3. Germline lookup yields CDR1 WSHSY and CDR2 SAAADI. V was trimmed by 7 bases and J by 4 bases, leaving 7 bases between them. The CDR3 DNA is TGCGCCAGCATCAATGGAGAGACCCAGTACTTC. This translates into CASINGETQYF.

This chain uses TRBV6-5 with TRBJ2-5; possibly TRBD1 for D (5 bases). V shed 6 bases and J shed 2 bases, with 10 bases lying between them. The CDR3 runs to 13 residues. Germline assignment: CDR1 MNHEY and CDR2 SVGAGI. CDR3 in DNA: TGTGCCAGCAGGTCAGGGCGTCAAGAGACCCAGTACTTC. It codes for CASRSGRQETQYF.

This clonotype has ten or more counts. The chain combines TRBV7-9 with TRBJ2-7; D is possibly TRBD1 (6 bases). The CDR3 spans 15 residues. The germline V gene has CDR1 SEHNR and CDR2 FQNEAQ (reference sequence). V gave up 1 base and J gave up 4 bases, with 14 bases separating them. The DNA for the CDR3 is TGTGCCAGCAGCTTAGAGGGCGGACAGAAATACGAGCAGTACTTC. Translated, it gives CASSLEGGQKYEQYF.

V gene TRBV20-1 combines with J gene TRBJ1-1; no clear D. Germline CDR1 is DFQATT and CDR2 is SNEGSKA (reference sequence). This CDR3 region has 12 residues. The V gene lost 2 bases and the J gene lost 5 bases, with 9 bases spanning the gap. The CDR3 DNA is TGCAGTGCTAGAACCGTGGGAACTGAAGCTTTCTTT. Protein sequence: CSARTVGTEAFF.

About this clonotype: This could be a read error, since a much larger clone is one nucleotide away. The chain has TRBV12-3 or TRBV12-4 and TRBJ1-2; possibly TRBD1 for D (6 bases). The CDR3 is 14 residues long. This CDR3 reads CASSFTGGRNGYAF. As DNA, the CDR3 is TGTGCCAGCAGTTTTACGGGGGGCAGGAATGGCTACGCCTTC.

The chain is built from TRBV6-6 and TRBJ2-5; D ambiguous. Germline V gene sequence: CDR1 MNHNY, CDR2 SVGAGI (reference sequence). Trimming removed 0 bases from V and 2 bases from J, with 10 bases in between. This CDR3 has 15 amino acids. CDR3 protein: CASSYSTALQETQYF. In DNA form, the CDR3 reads TGTGCCAGCAGTTACTCGACCGCTTTACAAGAGACCCAGTACTTC.

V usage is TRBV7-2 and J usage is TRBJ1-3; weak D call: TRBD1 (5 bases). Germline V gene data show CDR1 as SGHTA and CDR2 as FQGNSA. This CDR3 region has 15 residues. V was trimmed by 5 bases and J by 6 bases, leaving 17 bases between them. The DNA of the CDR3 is TGTGCCAGCAGCCGCCCCCCCGTGGGGGTAAACACCATATATTTT. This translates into CASSRPPVGVNTIYF.

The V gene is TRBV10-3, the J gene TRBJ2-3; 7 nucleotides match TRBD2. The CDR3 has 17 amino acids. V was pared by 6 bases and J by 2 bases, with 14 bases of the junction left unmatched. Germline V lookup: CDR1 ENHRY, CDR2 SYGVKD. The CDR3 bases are TGTGCCATCAGAGGGCGGGAGTCATCCCGGGACACAGATACGCAGTATTTT. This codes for CAIRGRESSRDTDTQYF.

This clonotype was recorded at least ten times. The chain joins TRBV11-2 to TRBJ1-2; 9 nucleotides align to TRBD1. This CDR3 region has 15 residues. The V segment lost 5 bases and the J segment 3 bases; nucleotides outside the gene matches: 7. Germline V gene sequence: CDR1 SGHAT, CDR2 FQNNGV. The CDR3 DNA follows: TGTGCCAGCAGCCCGGGGGACAGGGTGGACTATGGCTACACCTTC. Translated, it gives CASSPGDRVDYGYTF.

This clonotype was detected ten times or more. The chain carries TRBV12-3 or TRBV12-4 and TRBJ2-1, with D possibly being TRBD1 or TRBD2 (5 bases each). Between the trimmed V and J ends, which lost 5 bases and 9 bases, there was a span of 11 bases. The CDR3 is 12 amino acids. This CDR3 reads CASSPGTAEQFF. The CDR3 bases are TGTGCCAGCAGTCCAGGGACGGCTGAGCAGTTCTTC.

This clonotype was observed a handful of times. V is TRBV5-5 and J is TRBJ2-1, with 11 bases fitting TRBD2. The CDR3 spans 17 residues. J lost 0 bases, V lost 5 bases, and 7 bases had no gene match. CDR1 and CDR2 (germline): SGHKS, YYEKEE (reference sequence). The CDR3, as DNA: TGTGCCAGCAGACAGGGGACTAGCGGTAGCTCCTACAATGAGCAGTTCTTC. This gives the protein CASRQGTSGSSYNEQFF.